These T cell receptor beta chains were read from a single sample in a study of CD8+ T cells in alopecia areata. Produced via immunoSEQ multiplex PCR; TCRdb's table is partial and in-frame only. This table has under 75,000 clones, 45% to 55% appearing once. Here the sequenced sample was CD8+ T cells sorted from blood, taken at week 0. These receptors came from a human donor with alopecia areata. Each CDR3 is given with its conserved first and last residue. A D gene is named only where the DNA matches it firmly. Size is omitted from some rows. Given values are once, few, many or a class for expanded clones.

J gene: TRBJ2-1
clone size: few
D gene: TRBD2
V gene: TRBV11-2
CDR3 DNA: TGTGCCAGCAGCTACGGGGGGAATGAGCAGTTCTTC
CDR3 protein: CASSYGGNEQFF

J gene: TRBJ2-7
clone size: NA
D gene: TRBD1
V gene: TRBV7-9
CDR3 DNA: TGTGCCAGCAGCTCGGGACAGATCTCCTACGAGCAGTACTTC
CDR3 protein: CASSSGQISYEQYF

J gene: TRBJ2-5
clone size: NA
D gene: NA
V gene: TRBV7-2
CDR3 DNA: TGTGCCAGCAGCTTACCTGTAAGTGGAGAGACCCAGTACTTC
CDR3 protein: CASSLPVSGETQYF

J gene: TRBJ2-3
clone size: NA
D gene: TRBD2
V gene: TRBV7-9
CDR3 DNA: TGTGCCAGCAGCCTAGCGGCAGATACGCAGTATTTT
CDR3 protein: CASSLAADTQYF

J gene: TRBJ1-2
clone size: NA
D gene: NA
V gene: TRBV6-1
CDR3 DNA: TGTGCCAGCAGTGACGCTAACCAGGGGCCGACGCTGGCCTATGGCTACACCTTC
CDR3 protein: CASSDANQGPTLAYGYTF

J gene: TRBJ1-2
clone size: few
D gene: NA
V gene: TRBV5-1
CDR3 DNA: TGCGCCAGCAGCTATACAGGTGGAGGCTATGGCTACACCTTC
CDR3 protein: CASSYTGGGYGYTF

J gene: TRBJ2-7
clone size: NA
D gene: NA
V gene: TRBV18
CDR3 DNA: TGTGCCAGCTCCCCAGGTGGGGGCTACGAGCAGTACTTC
CDR3 protein: CASSPGGGYEQYF

J gene: TRBJ2-7
clone size: NA
D gene: NA
V gene: TRBV6-5
CDR3 DNA: TGTGCCAGCAGTTACGGTCTACTGGGCGAGCAGTACTTC
CDR3 protein: CASSYGLLGEQYF

J gene: TRBJ2-7
clone size: NA
D gene: TRBD2
V gene: TRBV2
CDR3 DNA: TGTGCCAGCAGTGAGGGGACTAGCGGCTCCTACGAGCAGTACTTC
CDR3 protein: CASSEGTSGSYEQYF

J gene: TRBJ2-3
clone size: NA
D gene: NA
V gene: TRBV27
CDR3 DNA: TGTGCCAGCAGTCCCAGCACAGATACGCAGTATTTT
CDR3 protein: CASSPSTDTQYF

J gene: TRBJ2-7
clone size: NA
D gene: NA
V gene: TRBV2
CDR3 DNA: TGTGCCAGCAGTGAATCCGGAGCATCCCCCTACGAGCAGTACTTC
CDR3 protein: CASSESGASPYEQYF

J gene: TRBJ2-7
clone size: few
D gene: NA
V gene: TRBV18
CDR3 DNA: TGTGCCAGCTCACCTGGGGCGGGCACCCGGATCTCCTACGAGCAGTACTTC
CDR3 protein: CASSPGAGTRISYEQYF

J gene: TRBJ2-2
clone size: few
D gene: TRBD1
V gene: TRBV10-3
CDR3 DNA: TGTGCCATCAGTGAGGGACAGGGAGAGGCCGGGGAGCTGTTTTTT
CDR3 protein: CAISEGQGEAGELFF

J gene: TRBJ2-1
clone size: few
D gene: TRBD2
V gene: TRBV29-1
CDR3 DNA: TGCAGCGTTGCGGGGGGGATCGCCTACAATGAGCAGTTCTTC
CDR3 protein: CSVAGGIAYNEQFF

J gene: TRBJ2-2
clone size: NA
D gene: NA
V gene: TRBV6-5
CDR3 DNA: TGTGCCAGCAGTACGGGACATTACACCGGGGAGCTGTTTTTT
CDR3 protein: CASSTGHYTGELFF

J gene: TRBJ1-2
clone size: once
D gene: NA
V gene: TRBV14
CDR3 DNA: TGTGCCAGCAGCCACCGCCTTAATTCAAACTATGGCTACACCTTC
CDR3 protein: CASSHRLNSNYGYTF

J gene: TRBJ2-2
clone size: NA
D gene: TRBD2
V gene: TRBV29-1
CDR3 DNA: TGCAGCGTTGTCACTAGCGGGAGACCTTACACCGGGGAGCTGTTTTTT
CDR3 protein: CSVVTSGRPYTGELFF

J gene: TRBJ1-2
clone size: NA
D gene: NA
V gene: TRBV25-1
CDR3 DNA: TGTGCCAGTTCCCCTGGGGCAGGGCACTATGGCTACACCTTC
CDR3 protein: CASSPGAGHYGYTF

J gene: TRBJ1-3
clone size: NA
D gene: NA
V gene: TRBV4-1
CDR3 DNA: TGCGCCAGCAGCCAAGAGGGGACCCGCGGGGACACCATATATTTT
CDR3 protein: CASSQEGTRGDTIYF

J gene: TRBJ1-1
clone size: NA
D gene: TRBD1
V gene: TRBV15
CDR3 DNA: TGTGCCACCAAAGGTAGTAGGGGGCGATTCGCTGAAGCTTTCTTT
CDR3 protein: CATKGSRGRFAEAFF

J gene: TRBJ2-7
clone size: NA
D gene: NA
V gene: TRBV7-2
CDR3 DNA: TGTGCCACCGACCTCGGGCGGGAACTTGAGCAGTACTTC
CDR3 protein: CATDLGRELEQYF

J gene: TRBJ2-7
clone size: NA
D gene: TRBD1
V gene: TRBV5-1
CDR3 DNA: TGCGCCAGCAGCCCGGGACAGGGGGCCTACGAGCAGTACTTC
CDR3 protein: CASSPGQGAYEQYF

J gene: TRBJ2-1
clone size: NA
D gene: NA
V gene: TRBV19
CDR3 DNA: TGTGCCAGTAGTATGTTAAGGTGGAATGAGCAGTTCTTC
CDR3 protein: CASSMLRWNEQFF

J gene: TRBJ2-7
clone size: NA
D gene: TRBD2
V gene: TRBV9
CDR3 DNA: TGTGCCAGCAGCGTAGGGGAGGGGGAGCAGTACTTC
CDR3 protein: CASSVGEGEQYF

J gene: TRBJ2-2
clone size: once
D gene: NA
V gene: TRBV6-4
CDR3 DNA: TGTGCCAGCAGTACCAGTATTACCGGGGAGCTGTTTTTT
CDR3 protein: CASSTSITGELFF

J gene: TRBJ1-5
clone size: few
D gene: NA
V gene: TRBV4-1
CDR3 DNA: TGCGCCAGCAGCCAAGATCGGAGTGGTCAGCCCCAGCATTTT
CDR3 protein: CASSQDRSGQPQHF

J gene: TRBJ1-1
clone size: NA
D gene: NA
V gene: TRBV13
CDR3 DNA: TGTGCCAGCAGCTTGGCCTTGAACACTGAAGCTTTCTTT
CDR3 protein: CASSLALNTEAFF

J gene: TRBJ2-7
clone size: NA
D gene: NA
V gene: TRBV9
CDR3 DNA: TGTGCCAGCAGCGTCGGATCAGGGGTCTTTTCCTACGAGCAGTACTTC
CDR3 protein: CASSVGSGVFSYEQYF

J gene: TRBJ2-7
clone size: few
D gene: NA
V gene: TRBV27
CDR3 DNA: TGTGCCAGCACCAAAGGAAACTCCTACGAGCAGTACTTC
CDR3 protein: CASTKGNSYEQYF

J gene: TRBJ2-1
clone size: many
D gene: NA
V gene: TRBV7-2
CDR3 DNA: TGTGCCAGCAGCCGGACTAATGAGCAGTTCTTC
CDR3 protein: CASSRTNEQFF

J gene: TRBJ2-7
clone size: NA
D gene: TRBD1
V gene: TRBV30
CDR3 DNA: TGTGCCTGGATCGGACAGGATGTTTACGAGCAGTACTTC
CDR3 protein: CAWIGQDVYEQYF

J gene: TRBJ1-2
clone size: many
D gene: NA
V gene: TRBV28
CDR3 DNA: TGTGCCAGCAGTTTACCCCAGGGTGGCTACACCTTC
CDR3 protein: CASSLPQGGYTF

J gene: TRBJ1-2
clone size: NA
D gene: NA
V gene: TRBV4-2
CDR3 DNA: TGTGCCAGCAGCCAAGATAAGAGCGTGGGGACTGGCTACACCTTC
CDR3 protein: CASSQDKSVGTGYTF